This T cell receptor (beta chain) emerged from a study of control samples from healthy donors and cancer patients (dated by TCRdb to about 2020). A distance of 13 bases separates the germline ends of V and J, which lose 1 base and 3 bases respectively. From cysteine to valine, the CDR3 is 15 amino acids long. The only DNA kept is the CDR3, 45 bases in frame from the first base. CDR1 and CDR2 were assigned from the germline V gene (reference sequence) as LNHDA and SQIVND. Libraries came from the immunoSEQ multiplex PCR assay. The clones in this table, taken by TCRdb from immuneACCESS, are in-frame only. Not every clone is retained; where verified, under half of the shortfall comes from an unresolved V gene, and the cause of the rest is unknown. The sample data list 89,000 or so clones, and about 87% of these were observed just once. The top ten constitute 20% to 25% of the sample. As for this clone: No antigen is known for it. Base qualities are not at hand, and no much larger clone is one base apart.

The V and J genes are TRBV19 and TRBJ2-7; the best D guess is TRBD1, with 7 bases matching. This receptor was identified in a man aged 45 to 65 in good health. The sequenced sample was blood. The CDR3 reads CASSIGQGGDYEQYV. The DNA sequence follows: TGTGCCAGTAGTATAGGACAGGGAGGTGACTACGAGCAGTACGTC.